The source of this TCR beta chain is a study of blood T cell repertoires in COVID-19. Study as a whole: Both acute and convalescent COVID-19 samples were obtained from the United States, Italy and Spain.

V lost 3 bases to trimming and J lost 0 bases, with 12 bases between them. This CDR3 comprises 16 residues. Per the germline V gene, CDR1 is MNHEY and CDR2 is SMNVEV (reference sequence). This clone came up a few times. Repertoires were generated with immunoSEQ multiplex PCR, while TCRdb's copy carries only in-frame clones and drops some. The sample holds about 180,000 clones, about three quarters seen once. The clonotype originates from a woman of 80 years or more with COVID-19, enrolled during active disease. V usage is TRBV27 and J usage is TRBJ2-1; no reliable D call. The sample taken for sequencing was peripheral blood. DNA for the CDR3: TGTGCCAGCAGTTTGGTCCGTGCGAGCTCCTACAATGAGCAGTTCTTC. Protein sequence: CASSLVRASSYNEQFF.